This T cell receptor beta chain emerged from a study of human T cells and chemical hapten exposure. This clonotype came up a few times. Regarding time point: patch test 2, 6 weeks after DPC sensitization. Treatment of the sample: therapeutic diphenylcyclopropenone sensitization with weekly scalp DPC. Alopecia patients deemed DPC-suitable, aged 18 to 70, excluding pregnancy. The CDR3 totals 14 residues. Germline CDR1 is SNHLY and CDR2 is FYNNEI. V was pared by 8 bases and J by 6 bases, with 17 bases between. TCRdb redid the calling of the RACE reads with MiXCR, one entry per CDR3 protein. Here the sample spans about 42,000 distinct CDR3 sequences, more than 8.5% being singletons.

The rearrangement links TRBV2 to TRBJ2-1, with D perhaps assigned TRBD1 or TRBD2 (5 bases each). The source material was whole blood, sampled in connection with sensitization to the hapten diphenylcyclopropenone (DPC). The clonotype was recovered from a woman in her thirties or forties with alopecia areata. Some clones in this sample may be carry-over from other donors' samples. Written as DNA, the CDR3 is TGTGCCAGCCGGGGCGGCGTCCCCACCAATGAGCAGTTCTTC. As protein: CASRGGVPTNEQFF.